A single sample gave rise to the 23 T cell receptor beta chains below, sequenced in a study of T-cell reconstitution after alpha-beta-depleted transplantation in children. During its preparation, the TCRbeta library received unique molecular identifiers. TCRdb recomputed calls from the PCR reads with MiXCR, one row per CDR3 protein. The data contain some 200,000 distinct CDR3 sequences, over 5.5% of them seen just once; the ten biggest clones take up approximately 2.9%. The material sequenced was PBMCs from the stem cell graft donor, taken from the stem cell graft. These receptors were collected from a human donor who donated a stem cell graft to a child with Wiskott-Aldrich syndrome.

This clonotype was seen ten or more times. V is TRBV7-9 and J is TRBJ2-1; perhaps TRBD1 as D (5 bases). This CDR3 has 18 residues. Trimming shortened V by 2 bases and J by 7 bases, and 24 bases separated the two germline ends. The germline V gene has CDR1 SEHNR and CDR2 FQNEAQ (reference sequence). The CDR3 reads CASSLRESGQRSRNEQFF. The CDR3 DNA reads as TGTGCCAGCAGCTTAAGAGAGTCCGGACAACGGTCGAGGAATGAGCAGTTCTTC.

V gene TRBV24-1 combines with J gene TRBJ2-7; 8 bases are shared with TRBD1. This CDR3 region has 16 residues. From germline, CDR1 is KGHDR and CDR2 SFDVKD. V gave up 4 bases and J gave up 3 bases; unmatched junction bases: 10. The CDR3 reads CATSDQKDRGGYEQYF. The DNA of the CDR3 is TGTGCCACCAGTGACCAAAAAGACAGGGGTGGCTACGAGCAGTACTTC.

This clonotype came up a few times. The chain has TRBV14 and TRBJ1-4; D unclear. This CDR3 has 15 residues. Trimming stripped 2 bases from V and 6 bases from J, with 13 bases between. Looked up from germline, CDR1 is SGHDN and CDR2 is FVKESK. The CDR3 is CASSQFARDDEKLFF. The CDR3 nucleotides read TGTGCCAGCAGCCAATTTGCGAGGGATGATGAAAAACTGTTTTTT.

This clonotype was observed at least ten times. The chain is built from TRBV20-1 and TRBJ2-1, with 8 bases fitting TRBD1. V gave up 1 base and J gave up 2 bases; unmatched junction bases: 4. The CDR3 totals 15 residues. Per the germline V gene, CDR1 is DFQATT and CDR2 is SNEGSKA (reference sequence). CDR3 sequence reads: CSARVGTGTYNEQFF. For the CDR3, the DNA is TGCAGTGCTAGAGTTGGGACAGGCACCTACAATGAGCAGTTCTTC.

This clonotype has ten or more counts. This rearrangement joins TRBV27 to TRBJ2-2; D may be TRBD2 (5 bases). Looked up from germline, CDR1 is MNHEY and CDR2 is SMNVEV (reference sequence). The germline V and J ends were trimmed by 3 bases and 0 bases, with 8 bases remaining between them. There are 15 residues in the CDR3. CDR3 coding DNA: TGTGCCAGCAGTTTTGCGGGTTCGAACACCGGGGAGCTGTTTTTT. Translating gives CASSFAGSNTGELFF.

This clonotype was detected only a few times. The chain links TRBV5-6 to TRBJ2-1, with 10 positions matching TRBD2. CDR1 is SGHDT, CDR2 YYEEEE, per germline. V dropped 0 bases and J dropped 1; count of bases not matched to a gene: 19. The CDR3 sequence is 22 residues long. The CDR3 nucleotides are TGTGCCAGCAGCTTGGCGGGGACAGCAGAAAAGCGGGAGGGGGGTTCCTACAATGAGCAGTTCTTC. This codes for CASSLAGTAEKREGGSYNEQFF.

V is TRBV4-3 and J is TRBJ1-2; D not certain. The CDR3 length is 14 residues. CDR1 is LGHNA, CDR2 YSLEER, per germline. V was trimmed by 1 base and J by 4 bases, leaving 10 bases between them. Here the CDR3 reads CASSQVLGSYGYTF. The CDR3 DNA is TGCGCCAGCAGCCAAGTGTTAGGATCCTATGGCTACACCTTC.

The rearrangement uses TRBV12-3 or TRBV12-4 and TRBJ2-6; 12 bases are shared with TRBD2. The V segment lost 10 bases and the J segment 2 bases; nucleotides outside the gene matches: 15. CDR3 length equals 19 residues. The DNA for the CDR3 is TGTGCCATCAGCTCAAGTAGGAGACTAGCGGGAGCTGGGGCCAACGTCCTGACTTTC. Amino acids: CAISSSRRLAGAGANVLTF.

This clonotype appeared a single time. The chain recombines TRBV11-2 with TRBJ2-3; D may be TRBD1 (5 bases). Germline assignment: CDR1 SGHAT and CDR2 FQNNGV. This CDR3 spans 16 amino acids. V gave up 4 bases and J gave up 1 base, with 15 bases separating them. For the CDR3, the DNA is TGTGCCAGCAGCTCAGCCGTAGGGGCGGGCACAGATACGCAGTATTTT. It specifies CASSSAVGAGTDTQYF.

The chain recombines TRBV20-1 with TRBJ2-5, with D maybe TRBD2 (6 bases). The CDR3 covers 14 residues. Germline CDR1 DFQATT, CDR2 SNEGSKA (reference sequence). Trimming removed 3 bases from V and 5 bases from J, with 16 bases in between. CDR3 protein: CSARGGPSRETQYF. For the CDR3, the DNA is TGCAGTGCTAGGGGGGGACCAAGCCGGGAGACCCAGTACTTC.

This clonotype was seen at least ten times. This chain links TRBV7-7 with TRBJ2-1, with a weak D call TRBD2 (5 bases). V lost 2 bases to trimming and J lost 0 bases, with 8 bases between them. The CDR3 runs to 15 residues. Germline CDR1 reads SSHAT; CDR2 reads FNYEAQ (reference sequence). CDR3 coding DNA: TGTGCCAGCAGCTTATTAGCGAACTCCTACAATGAGCAGTTCTTC. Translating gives CASSLLANSYNEQFF.

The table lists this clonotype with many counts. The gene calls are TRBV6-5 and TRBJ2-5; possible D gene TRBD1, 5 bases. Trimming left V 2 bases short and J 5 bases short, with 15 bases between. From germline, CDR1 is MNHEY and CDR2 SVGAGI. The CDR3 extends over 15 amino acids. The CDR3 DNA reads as TGTGCCAGCAGTTACCAGGGTTTCTCGGCGGAGACCCAGTACTTC. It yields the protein CASSYQGFSAETQYF.

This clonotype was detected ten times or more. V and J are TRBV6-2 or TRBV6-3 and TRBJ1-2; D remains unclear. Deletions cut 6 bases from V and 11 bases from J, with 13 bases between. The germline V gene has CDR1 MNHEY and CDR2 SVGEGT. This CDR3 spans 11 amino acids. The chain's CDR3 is CASRDGSRYTF. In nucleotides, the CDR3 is TGTGCCAGCAGGGATGGTTCTAGGTACACCTTC.

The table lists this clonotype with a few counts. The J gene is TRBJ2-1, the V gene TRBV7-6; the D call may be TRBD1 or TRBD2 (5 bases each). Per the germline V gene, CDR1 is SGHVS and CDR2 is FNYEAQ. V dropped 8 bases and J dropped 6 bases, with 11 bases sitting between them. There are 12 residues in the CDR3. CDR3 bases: TGTGCCAGCCCTGGTGGGGGCAATGAGCAGTTCTTC. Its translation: CASPGGGNEQFF.

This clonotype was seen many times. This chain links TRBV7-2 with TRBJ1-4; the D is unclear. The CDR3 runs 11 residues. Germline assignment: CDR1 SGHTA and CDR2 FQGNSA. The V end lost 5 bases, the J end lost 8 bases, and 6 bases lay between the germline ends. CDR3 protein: CASSAREKLFF. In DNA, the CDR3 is TGTGCCAGCAGCGCAAGGGAAAAACTGTTTTTT. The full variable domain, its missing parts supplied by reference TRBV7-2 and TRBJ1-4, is GAGVSQSPSNKVTEKGKDVELRCDPISGHTALYWYRQSLGQGLEFLIYFQGNSAPDKSGLPSDRFSAERTGGSVSTLTIQRTQQEDSAVYLCASSAREKLFFGSGTQLSVL.

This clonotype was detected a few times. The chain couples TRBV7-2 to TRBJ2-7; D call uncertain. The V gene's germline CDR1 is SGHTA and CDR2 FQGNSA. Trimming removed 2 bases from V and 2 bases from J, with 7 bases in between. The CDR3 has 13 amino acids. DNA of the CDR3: TGTGCCAGCAGCTTAACAGAAGCCTACGAGCAGTACTTC. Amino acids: CASSLTEAYEQYF.

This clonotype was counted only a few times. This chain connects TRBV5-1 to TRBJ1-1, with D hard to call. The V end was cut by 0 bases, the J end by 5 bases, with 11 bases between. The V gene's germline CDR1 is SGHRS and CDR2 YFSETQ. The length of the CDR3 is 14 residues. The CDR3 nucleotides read TGCGCCAGCAGCTTGGAGGGCAGAAGGACTGAAGCTTTCTTT. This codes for CASSLEGRRTEAFF.

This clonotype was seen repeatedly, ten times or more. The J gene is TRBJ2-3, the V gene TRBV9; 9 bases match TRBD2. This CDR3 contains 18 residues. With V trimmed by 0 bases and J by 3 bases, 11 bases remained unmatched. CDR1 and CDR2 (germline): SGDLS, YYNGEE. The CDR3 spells CASSVAWGSGRETDTQYF. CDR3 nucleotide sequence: TGTGCCAGCAGCGTAGCTTGGGGTAGCGGGAGAGAAACAGATACGCAGTATTTT.

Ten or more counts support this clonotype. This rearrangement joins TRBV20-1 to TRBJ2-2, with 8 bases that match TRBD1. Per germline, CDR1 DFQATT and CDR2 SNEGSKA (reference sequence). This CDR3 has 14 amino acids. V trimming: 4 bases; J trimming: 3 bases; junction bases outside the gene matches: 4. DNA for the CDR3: TGCAGTGCTACAGGGGGCAGGTACACCGGGGAGCTGTTTTTT. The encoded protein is CSATGGRYTGELFF.

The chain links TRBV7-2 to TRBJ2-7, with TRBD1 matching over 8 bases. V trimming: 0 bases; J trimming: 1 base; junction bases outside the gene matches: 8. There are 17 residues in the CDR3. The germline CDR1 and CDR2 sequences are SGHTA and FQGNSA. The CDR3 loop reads CASSLAPGQVPSYEQYF. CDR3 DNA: TGTGCCAGCAGCTTAGCGCCGGGACAGGTTCCTTCCTACGAGCAGTACTTC. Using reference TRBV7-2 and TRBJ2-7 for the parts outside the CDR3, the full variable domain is GAGVSQSPSNKVTEKGKDVELRCDPISGHTALYWYRQSLGQGLEFLIYFQGNSAPDKSGLPSDRFSAERTGGSVSTLTIQRTQQEDSAVYLCASSLAPGQVPSYEQYFGPGTRLTVT.

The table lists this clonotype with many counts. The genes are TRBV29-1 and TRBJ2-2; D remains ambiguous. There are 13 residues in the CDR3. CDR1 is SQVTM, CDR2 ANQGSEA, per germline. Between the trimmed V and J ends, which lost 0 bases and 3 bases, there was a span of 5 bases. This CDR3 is CSVEDRYTGELFF. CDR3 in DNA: TGCAGCGTTGAAGACCGATACACCGGGGAGCTGTTTTTT.

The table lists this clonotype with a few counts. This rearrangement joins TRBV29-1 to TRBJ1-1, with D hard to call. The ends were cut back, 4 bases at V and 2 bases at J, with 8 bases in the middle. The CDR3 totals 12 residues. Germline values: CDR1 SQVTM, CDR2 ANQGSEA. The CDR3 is CSVGWSNTEAFF. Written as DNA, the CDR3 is TGCAGCGTTGGGTGGAGCAACACTGAAGCTTTCTTT.

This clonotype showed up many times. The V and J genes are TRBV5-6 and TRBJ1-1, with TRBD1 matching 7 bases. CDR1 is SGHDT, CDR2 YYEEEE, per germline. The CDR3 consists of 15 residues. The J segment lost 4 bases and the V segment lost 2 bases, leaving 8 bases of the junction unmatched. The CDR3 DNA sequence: TGTGCCAGCAGCTTCTGGGACAGCCGGGGCACTGAAGCTTTCTTT. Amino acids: CASSFWDSRGTEAFF.